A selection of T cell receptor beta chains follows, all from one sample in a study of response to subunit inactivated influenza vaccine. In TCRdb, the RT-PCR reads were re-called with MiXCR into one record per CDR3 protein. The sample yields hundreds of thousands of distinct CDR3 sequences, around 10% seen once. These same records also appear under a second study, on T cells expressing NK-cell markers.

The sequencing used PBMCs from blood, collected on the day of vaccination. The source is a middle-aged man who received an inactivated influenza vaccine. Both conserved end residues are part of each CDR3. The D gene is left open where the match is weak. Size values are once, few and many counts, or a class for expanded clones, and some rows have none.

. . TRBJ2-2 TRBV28 TGTGCCAGCAGTTTAGGTCGCAGGAACACCGGGGAGCTGTTTTTT CASSLGRRNTGELFF
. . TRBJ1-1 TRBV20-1 TGCAGTGCTAGAGATCGACTCCATAACACTGAAGCTTTCTTT CSARDRLHNTEAFF
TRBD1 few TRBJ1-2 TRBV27 TGTGCCAGCAGTTTAGGACCAGGGGGCGCGAACGGCTACACCTTC CASSLGPGGANGYTF
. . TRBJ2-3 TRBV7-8 TGTGCCAGCAGCTTAGCAACTGGGACTCTCGGGTCGGATACGCAGTATTTT CASSLATGTLGSDTQYF
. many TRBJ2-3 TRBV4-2 TGTGCCAGCAGCCAAGACGCTTCCACAGATACGCAGTATTTT CASSQDASTDTQYF
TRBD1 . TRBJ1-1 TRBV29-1 TGCAGCGTGCTCTACAGGGGGCGAGACACTGAAGCTTTCTTT CSVLYRGRDTEAFF
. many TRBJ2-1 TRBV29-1 TGCAGCGTTGGAGCACTGGTTCTGGGCAATGAGCAGTTCTTC CSVGALVLGNEQFF
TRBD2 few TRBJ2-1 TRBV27 TGTGCCAGCAGCCACCTAGCGGGGGGCAACAATGAGCAGTTCTTC CASSHLAGGNNEQFF
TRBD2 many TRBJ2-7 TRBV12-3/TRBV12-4 TGTGCCAGCAGACCGGGAGGGACGCTGTACGAGCAGTACTTC CASRPGGTLYEQYF
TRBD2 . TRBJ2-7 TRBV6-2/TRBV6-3 TGTGCCAGCAGTTACCTGACTAGCGGACCCTACGAGCAGTACTTC CASSYLTSGPYEQYF
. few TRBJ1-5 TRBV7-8 TGTGCCAGCAGCCCCTCGACAGGAGATCAGCTCCAGCATTTT CASSPSTGDQLQHF
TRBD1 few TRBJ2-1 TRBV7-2 TGTGCCAGCAGCCCCAGGACAGGGCTTTACAATGAGCAGTTCTTC CASSPRTGLYNEQFF
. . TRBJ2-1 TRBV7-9 TGTGCCAGCAGCTTATACGGGGGCGATGAGCAGTTCTTC CASSLYGGDEQFF
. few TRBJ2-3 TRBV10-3 TGTGCCATCAACTCGAGACGGGGGGCGACTAGCACAGATACGCAGTATTTT CAINSRRGATSTDTQYF
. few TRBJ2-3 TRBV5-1 TGCGCCAGCAGAGATTTCAGCTCGACAGATACGCAGTATTTT CASRDFSSTDTQYF
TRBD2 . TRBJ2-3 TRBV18 TGTGCCAGCTCAGACGCGGGGGGCACAGATACGCAGTATTTT CASSDAGGTDTQYF
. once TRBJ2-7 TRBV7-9 TGTGCCAGCAGCCCTCAAGGGTTAGCGGACTACGAGCAGTACTTC CASSPQGLADYEQYF
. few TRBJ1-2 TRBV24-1 TGTGCCACCAGTGCGGGCGCCTATGGCTACACCTTC CATSAGAYGYTF
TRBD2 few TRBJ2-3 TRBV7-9 TGTGCCAGCAGCTTCCCCCGGGGGGGGTTTAGCACAGATACGCAGTATTTT CASSFPRGGFSTDTQYF
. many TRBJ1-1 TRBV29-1 TGCAGCGTTGAATGGTTTGGTTTTAACACTGAAGCTTTCTTT CSVEWFGFNTEAFF
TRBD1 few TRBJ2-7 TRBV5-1 TGCGCCAGTCGCGCCCCTCCCGGGACAGGGTCTTACGAGCAGTACTTC CASRAPPGTGSYEQYF
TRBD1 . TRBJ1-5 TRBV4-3 TGCGCCAGCAGCCACGGGACAGGGGGCGGGCAGCCCCAGCATTTT CASSHGTGGGQPQHF
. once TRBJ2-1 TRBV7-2 TGTGCCAGCAGCCTGGGAGCGGAGTTGGGGCAGTTCTTC CASSLGAELGQFF
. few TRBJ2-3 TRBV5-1 TGCGCCAGCAGCTTGGTCGCGGGGACACCTAGCACAGATACGCAGTATTTT CASSLVAGTPSTDTQYF
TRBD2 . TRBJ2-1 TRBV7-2 TGTGCCAGCAGTTTCTCCGGGACTAGCGGGAGGTTTGAGCAGTTCTTC CASSFSGTSGRFEQFF
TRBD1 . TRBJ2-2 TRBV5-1 TGCGCCAGCAGCTCTGGGACAGGGGCGATCGGGGAGCTGTTTTTT CASSSGTGAIGELFF
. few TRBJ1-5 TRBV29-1 TGCAGCGTTCAGGAGGACCTCAGGCAGCCCCAGCATTTT CSVQEDLRQPQHF
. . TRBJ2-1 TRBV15 TGTGCCACCAGCAGAGCAGTTATTGATGAGCAGTTCTTC CATSRAVIDEQFF
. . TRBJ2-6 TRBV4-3 TGCGCCAGCAGCCAAGAAGGGGTAGGAGGGGCCAACGTCCTGACTTTC CASSQEGVGGANVLTF
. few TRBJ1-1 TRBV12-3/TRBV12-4 TGTGCCAGCACCCTGTCCGGGAGGTCCACTGAAGCTTTCTTT CASTLSGRSTEAFF
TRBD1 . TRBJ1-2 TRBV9 TGTGCCAGCAGCGTAAGGGGACAGGGGGCTGAGGGCTACACCTTC CASSVRGQGAEGYTF
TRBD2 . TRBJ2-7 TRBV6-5 TGTGCCAGCAGTTACGGGACTAGCGGAGAATACGAGCAGTACTTC CASSYGTSGEYEQYF
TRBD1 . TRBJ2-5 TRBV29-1 TGCAGCGTTGATAACGGGACAGGGTGGGGAGAGACCCAGTACTTC CSVDNGTGWGETQYF
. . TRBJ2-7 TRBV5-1 TGCGCCAGCAACGACAATGACTACGAGCAGTACTTC CASNDNDYEQYF
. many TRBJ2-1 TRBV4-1 TGCGCCAGCAGCCAAGAAAGGACTATATACAATGAGCAGTTCTTC CASSQERTIYNEQFF
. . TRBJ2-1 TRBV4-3 TGCGCCAGCAGCCATGATCCAGGTGCTCGTGGGAATGAGCAGTTCTTC CASSHDPGARGNEQFF
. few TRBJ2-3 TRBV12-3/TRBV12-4 TGTGCCAGCAGTTTAATGGGGCCAACTAGCACAGATACGCAGTATTTT CASSLMGPTSTDTQYF
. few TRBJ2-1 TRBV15 TGTGCCACCAGCGACCGGGACGGTACCGGGGTGCAGTTCTTC CATSDRDGTGVQFF
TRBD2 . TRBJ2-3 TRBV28 TGTGCCAGCAGTTTAAGCGGGGGGTCTCAAGATACGCAGTATTTT CASSLSGGSQDTQYF
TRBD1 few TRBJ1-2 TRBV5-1 TGCGCCAGCAGCCACGGACAGGGGAATGGCTACACCTTC CASSHGQGNGYTF
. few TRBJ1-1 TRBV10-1 TGCGCCAGCAGTGTGAAAATGAACACTGAAGCTTTCTTT CASSVKMNTEAFF
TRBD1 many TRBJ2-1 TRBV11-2 TGTGCCAGCAGCCCATCGAATAACCGGGACAGGGCATGGGAGCAGTTCTTC CASSPSNNRDRAWEQFF
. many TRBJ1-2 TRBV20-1 TGCAGTGCTGGGAGAACACCTAATAACTATGGCTACACCTTC CSAGRTPNNYGYTF
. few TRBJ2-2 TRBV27 TGTGCCAGCAGCCCCCTCCTAGGGCCCTTGGGCACCGGGGAGCTGTTTTTT CASSPLLGPLGTGELFF
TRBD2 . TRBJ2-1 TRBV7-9 TGTGCCAGCAGACTAGCGGGGGGCAATTACAATGAGCAGTTCTTC CASRLAGGNYNEQFF
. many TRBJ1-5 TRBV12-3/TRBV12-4 TGTGCCAGCAGTTTAGGGCTGGGGATCGGGAGTCAGCCCCAGCATTTT CASSLGLGIGSQPQHF
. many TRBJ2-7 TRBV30 TGTGCCTGGAGTTCAGGTCTTTCTCTACCCGTCTACGAGCAGTACTTC CAWSSGLSLPVYEQYF
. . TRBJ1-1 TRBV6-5 TGTGCCAGCAGTTACTCCCCCCACGTGGCTTTCTTT CASSYSPHVAFF
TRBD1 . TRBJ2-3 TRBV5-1 TGCGCCAGCAGCTTGAGGCAGGGGGCCCCAGATACGCAGTATTTT CASSLRQGAPDTQYF
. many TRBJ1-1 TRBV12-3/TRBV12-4 TGTGCCAGCAGTTTAGGTCGGGGGATGAACACTGAAGCTTTCTTT CASSLGRGMNTEAFF
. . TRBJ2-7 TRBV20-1 TGCAGTGCTAGAGATATATCAGGACCCGACTACGAGCAGTACTTC CSARDISGPDYEQYF
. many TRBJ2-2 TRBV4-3 TGCGCCAGCAGCCAAGAGTCGTCTAACACCGGGGAGCTGTTTTTT CASSQESSNTGELFF
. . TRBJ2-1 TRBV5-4 TGTGCCATCGGCTTGGTGGGGCCAAGGGGGGGGTACAATGAGCAGTTCTTC CAIGLVGPRGGYNEQFF
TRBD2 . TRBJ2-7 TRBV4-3 TGCGCCAGCAGCCAAAGGCGGGAGAAGTACTACGAGCAGTACTTC CASSQRREKYYEQYF
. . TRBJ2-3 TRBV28 TGTGCCAGCAGCCGCCCGGACGGTTCTAGCACAGATACGCAGTATTTT CASSRPDGSSTDTQYF
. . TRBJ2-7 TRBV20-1 TGCAGTGCTAGAGATCTGAGCACCACTCCCTACGAGCAGTACTTC CSARDLSTTPYEQYF
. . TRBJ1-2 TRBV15 TGTGCCACCAGCAGAGAATCCGGGTCAAATGGCTACACCTTC CATSRESGSNGYTF